This T cell receptor beta chain emerged from a study of blood T cell repertoires in COVID-19. Participant age was about 18 to 89 years, and participants resided in fewer than 25 US areas. Clinical history as reported by participants underpinned cohort assignment. Two negative PCRs, clearance, or symptom resolution were required of recovered Cohort 3 donors. Trimming shortened V by 1 base and J by 5 bases, and 11 bases separated the two germline ends. The CDR3 spans 15 residues. Germline loops: CDR1 SGHVS, CDR2 FQNEAQ. In the original workflow: Using reference gene primer amplification, nucleated cell counts were estimated. Using immunoSEQ multiplex PCR, the repertoire was profiled, and TCRdb retains in-frame clones only, with some absent. The D gene and trimming were derived from the DNA, and the V and J assignments and clone size from that table. The table lists fewer than 350,000 clones, 85% of them singletons.

This sequence was found in a woman between 50 and 59 years old who had recovered from COVID-19. The sequenced material came from PBMCs or T cells enriched from blood (not recorded which). The V call is TRBV7-8, the J call TRBJ2-2; D perhaps matches TRBD1 (6 bases). As DNA, the CDR3 is TGTGCCAGCAGCTTAGTGGACAGCGAGACCGGGGAGCTGTTTTTT. Amino acid sequence: CASSLVDSETGELFF.